This TCR beta chain was sequenced during a study of early T cells in non-severe SARS-CoV-2 infection. In TCRdb, the 5' RACE reads were re-called with MiXCR into one record per CDR3 protein. The sample holds tens of thousands of distinct CDR3 sequences, around 9% seen once. CDR1 MNHEY and CDR2 SVGEGT come from the germline V gene. Between the trimmed V and J ends, which lost 7 bases and 2 bases, there was a span of 12 bases. The CDR3 length is 13 residues. Ten or more counts support this clonotype. Source material: whole blood. The V and J genes are TRBV6-2 or TRBV6-3 and TRBJ2-7; TRBD2 might be the D (5 bases). This clonotype was obtained from an adult who was a healthcare worker with PCR-confirmed SARS-CoV-2 infection or an uninfected control (not recorded which). CDR3 protein: CASTLSGAYEQYF. In nucleotides, the CDR3 is TGTGCCAGCACCCTAAGCGGAGCCTACGAGCAGTACTTC.